This TCR beta chain was sequenced in a study of PD-1 blockade in mismatch repair-deficient tumors. Profiled with immunoSEQ multiplex PCR; TCRdb holds only in-frame clones, not every one. The data contain approximately 60,000 clones, 88% of them singletons. Of note for this clone: Antigen: not known.

The CDR3 has 15 amino acids. CDR1 is SEHNR, CDR2 FQNEAQ, per germline (reference sequence). The V and J ends lost 1 base and 6 bases respectively, with 14 bases between them. General observations from the study: Tumor-resident clones, often absent from pretreatment blood, expanded after pembrolizumab and then contracted.

Sequenced material: peripheral blood, taken 52 weeks after starting pembrolizumab. V usage is TRBV7-9 and J usage is TRBJ2-3, with unresolved D. This clonotype was obtained from an adult with mismatch repair-deficient cancer. This CDR3 is CASSLEGYLADTQYF. The CDR3 DNA sequence: TGTGCCAGCAGCTTAGAGGGCTACTTGGCGGATACGCAGTATTTT.